A selection of T cell receptor beta chains follows, all from one sample in a study of T cell repertoires in cytomegalovirus infection. One entry per CDR3 protein results from TCRdb running MiXCR on the reads. This sample carries just under 550,000 distinct CDR3 sequences, approximately 25% of them seen once, and the ten largest clones take around 13%. The sequencing input was PBMCs. Receptors originate from a human donor in good health (CMV status not recorded). Some clones in this sample may be carry-over from other donors' samples. Both conserved end residues are part of each CDR3. A D gene is named only where the DNA matches it firmly. A row's size may be missing; if present it is once, few, many or a size class.

-	-	TRBV7-9	TRBJ1-2	CASSFDRRDHYGYTF	TGTGCCAGCAGCTTCGACAGGCGAGATCACTATGGCTACACCTTC
many	-	TRBV7-9	TRBJ1-1	CASTLEAPTEAFF	TGTGCCAGCACCTTGGAGGCGCCCACTGAAGCTTTCTTT
few	TRBD1	TRBV7-2	TRBJ2-5	CASSSPQGDRETQYF	TGTGCCAGCAGCTCGCCCCAGGGGGATAGGGAGACCCAGTACTTC
few	TRBD1	TRBV27	TRBJ2-7	CATSAGTGGYEQYF	TGTGCCACCTCAGCGGGGACAGGGGGCTACGAGCAGTACTTC
-	-	TRBV7-3	TRBJ2-5	CASSAAPGHSGQETQYF	TGTGCCAGCAGCGCGGCCCCGGGACATAGTGGCCAAGAGACCCAGTACTTC
many	TRBD2	TRBV7-2	TRBJ2-6	CASSPPIPGLVVSGANVLTF	TGTGCCAGCAGCCCGCCCATCCCGGGACTAGTCGTCTCTGGGGCCAACGTCCTGACTTTC
many	TRBD2	TRBV7-2	TRBJ2-5	CASSQTSGSGETQYF	TGTGCCAGCAGCCAGACTAGCGGGAGTGGGGAGACCCAGTACTTC
many	-	TRBV7-2	TRBJ2-7	CATGRDGASYEQYF	TGTGCCACAGGACGAGACGGGGCGTCCTACGAGCAGTACTTC
-	TRBD2	TRBV5-1	TRBJ2-1	CASSGRLAGDPNEQFF	TGCGCCAGCAGCGGGCGACTAGCGGGAGACCCCAATGAGCAGTTCTTC
-	-	TRBV18	TRBJ1-5	CASSPMGGRSNQPQHF	TGTGCCAGCTCACCGATGGGGGGGCGGTCGAATCAGCCCCAGCATTTT
-	-	TRBV4-2	TRBJ2-1	CASSRPREASYNEQFF	TGTGCCAGCAGCCGCCCCCGGGAAGCCTCCTACAATGAGCAGTTCTTC
many	-	TRBV7-2	TRBJ2-3	CASSSASPTDTQYF	TGTGCCAGCAGCTCCGCAAGCCCCACAGATACGCAGTATTTT
many	-	TRBV7-2	TRBJ2-1	CASSSGLFNEQFF	TGTGCCAGCAGCTCGGGACTGTTCAATGAGCAGTTCTTC
many	-	TRBV7-2	TRBJ2-5	CASSLLIRETQYF	TGTGCCAGCAGCTTACTGATAAGGGAGACCCAGTACTTC
many	-	TRBV12-3/TRBV12-4	TRBJ1-2	CASSEQANYGYTF	TGTGCCAGCAGTGAACAGGCCAACTATGGCTACACCTTC
few	-	TRBV7-8	TRBJ1-6	CASSLAWMGLTNSPLHF	TGTGCCAGCAGCTTAGCGTGGATGGGACTAACAAATTCACCCCTCCACTTT
-	-	TRBV29-1	TRBJ1-1	CSVEGTDNTEAFF	TGCAGCGTTGAAGGGACGGACAACACTGAAGCTTTCTTT
few	TRBD2	TRBV28	TRBJ2-2	CASSLFSGRTANTGELFF	TGTGCCAGCAGTTTATTTAGCGGGAGGACCGCGAACACCGGGGAGCTGTTTTTT
once	-	TRBV10-3	TRBJ1-1	CAIGGINTEAFF	TGTGCCATTGGGGGGATAAACACTGAAGCTTTCTTT
many	-	TRBV5-1	TRBJ1-2	CASSLTEYYGYTF	TGCGCCAGCAGCTTGACAGAGTACTATGGCTACACCTTC
-	TRBD1	TRBV9	TRBJ1-6	CASSAQGVNSPLHF	TGTGCCAGCAGCGCCCAGGGGGTTAATTCACCCCTCCACTTT
many	TRBD2	TRBV7-2	TRBJ2-5	CASSLLGTSRQETQYF	TGTGCCAGCAGCTTACTTGGGACTAGCCGGCAAGAGACCCAGTACTTC
few	-	TRBV30	TRBJ2-6	CAGHLGSGANVLTF	TGTGCCGGGCACCTGGGTTCTGGGGCCAACGTCCTGACTTTC
-	TRBD2	TRBV20-1	TRBJ2-1	CSIAGESSSYNEQFF	TGCAGTATTGCGGGAGAAAGCAGCTCCTACAATGAGCAGTTCTTC
-	-	TRBV5-4	TRBJ2-2	CASSQGLLVQTGELFF	TGTGCCAGCAGCCAGGGACTCCTCGTTCAAACCGGGGAGCTGTTTTTT
many	TRBD1	TRBV7-2	TRBJ1-3	CASSPDRAGNTIYF	TGTGCCAGCAGCCCGGACAGGGCTGGAAACACCATATATTTT
-	TRBD1	TRBV15	TRBJ1-2	CATSRDPGQGGAGGGYTF	TGTGCCACCAGCAGAGATCCGGGACAGGGAGGCGCCGGGGGTGGCTACACCTTC
few	TRBD1	TRBV23-1	TRBJ2-7	CASNLGQGCEQYF	TGCGCCAGCAACCTGGGACAGGGGTGCGAGCAGTACTTC
few	TRBD1	TRBV28	TRBJ1-5	CASSKGQGIGQPQHF	TGTGCCAGCAGTAAGGGACAGGGGATCGGTCAGCCCCAGCATTTT
-	-	TRBV11-2	TRBJ1-4	CASSPAGQGLFEKLFF	TGTGCCAGCAGCCCGGCGGGCCAGGGGCTATTTGAAAAACTGTTTTTT
-	TRBD1	TRBV2	TRBJ2-3	CASRRDRGDTQYF	TGTGCCAGCAGACGGGACAGGGGTGATACGCAGTATTTT
few	TRBD2	TRBV19	TRBJ2-1	CASTLAAGVGNEQFF	TGTGCCAGTACCCTCGCGGCGGGAGTAGGCAATGAGCAGTTCTTC